This TCR beta chain was recovered during a study of post-analysis software for immune sequencing data. Prepared libraries of TCR beta cDNA carried unique molecular identifiers. Yield was roughly 0.5 million cDNA molecules from around 1 to 9.1 million T cells. TCRdb re-analysed the PCR reads in MiXCR, keeping a single row per CDR3 protein. The sample shows roughly 730,000 distinct CDR3 sequences, roughly 30% of them seen only once. This clonotype was seen a few times. Source material: blood. The sequence came from a girl between 5 and 17 years old with multiple sclerosis.

This CDR3 reads CASSQGIRDGETQYF. As DNA, the CDR3 is TGCGCCAGCAGCCAAGGCATCAGGGATGGTGAGACCCAGTACTTC. This chain joins TRBV4-1 and TRBJ2-4, with TRBD1 as a possible D gene (5 bases). The J call may be wrong; the DNA end is better matched by TRBJ2-5. The V gene's germline CDR1 is MGHRA and CDR2 YSYEKL. The CDR3 consists of 15 residues.